The 30 T cell receptor beta chains listed next were all sequenced from one sample in a study of graft-versus-host responses after intestinal transplantation. Using immunoSEQ multiplex PCR, the repertoire was profiled, and TCRdb retains in-frame clones only, with some absent. The table records almost 85,000 clones, roughly 91% of them present only once. No antigen has been identified for these receptors. This sample comprised unstimulated CD4+ T cells sorted from spleen or lymph node cells, obtained before intestinal transplant. Receptors originate from a human donor who received an intestinal transplant.

This rearrangement joins TRBV14 to TRBJ2-6, with 7 bases lining up with TRBD1. CDR1 is SGHDN, CDR2 FVKESK, per germline. The CDR3 is 18 amino acids. J was trimmed by 0 bases and V by 0 bases; bases with no gene match: 5. DNA of the CDR3: TGTGCCAGCAGCCAAGACCCAAACAGGGGCTCTGGGGCCAACGTCCTGACTTTC. Protein: CASSQDPNRGSGANVLTF. Full variable domain (missing parts from reference TRBV14 and TRBJ2-6): EAGVTQFPSHSVIEKGQTVTLRCDPISGHDNLYWYRRVMGKEIKFLLHFVKESKQDESGMPNNRFLAERTGGTYSTLKVQPAELEDSGVYFCASSQDPNRGSGANVLTFGAGSRLTVL.

The gene calls are TRBV6-5 and TRBJ2-1, with TRBD2 matching over 9 bases. J was trimmed by 7 bases and V by 5 bases; bases with no gene match: 9. Germline-derived CDR1 and CDR2 are MNHEY and SVGAGI. This CDR3 comprises 15 residues. CDR3 DNA: TGTGCCAGCAGTATAGCGGGGGCCCCCAATAATGAGCAGTTCTTC. This translates into CASSIAGAPNNEQFF.

The genes are TRBV27 and TRBJ1-6; no reliable D call. From germline, CDR1 is MNHEY and CDR2 SMNVEV (reference sequence). The ends were cut back, 2 bases at V and 5 bases at J, with 7 bases in the middle. This CDR3 comprises 14 residues. CDR3 protein: CASSLRVDNSPLHF. The CDR3 coding sequence is TGTGCCAGCAGTTTACGGGTGGATAATTCACCCCTCCACTTT.

The rearrangement links TRBV29-1 to TRBJ1-2; D call uncertain. This CDR3 has 12 residues. Looked up from germline, CDR1 is SQVTM and CDR2 is ANQGSEA. V was shortened by 4 bases and J by 8 bases, with 14 bases between the two germline ends. The CDR3 protein is CSVGVPSGGYTF. The CDR3 nucleotides are TGCAGCGTTGGGGTACCCAGCGGCGGCTACACCTTC.

This rearrangement joins TRBV5-1 to TRBJ2-2; TRBD1 matches at 8 bases. The J segment lost 1 base and the V segment lost 4 bases, leaving 6 bases of the junction unmatched. Germline V lookup: CDR1 SGHRS, CDR2 YFSETQ. This CDR3 has 16 residues. This chain's CDR3 is CASSRQGLGNTGELFF. As DNA, the CDR3 is TGCGCCAGCAGCCGACAGGGGTTGGGGAACACCGGGGAGCTGTTTTTT.

This chain links TRBV25-1 with TRBJ2-5; 7 bases line up with TRBD2. The CDR3 is 16 residues long. Germline V gives CDR1 MGHDK, CDR2 SYGVNS. J gave up 5 bases and V 6 bases, and 15 bases lay outside the gene matches. CDR3 coding DNA: TGTGCCAGCAGGGGAAGTCTCGCGACTAGCACTGAGACCCAGTACTTC. As protein: CASRGSLATSTETQYF.

V gene TRBV6-1 combines with J gene TRBJ1-2, with no clear D. CDR1 and CDR2 from the germline V gene are MNHNS and SASEGT. Trimming removed 3 bases from V and 4 bases from J, with 9 bases in between. CDR3 length: 13 amino acids. The CDR3 DNA follows: TGTGCCAGCAGTGAGCGAGGCCTCTATGGCTACACCTTC. This codes for CASSERGLYGYTF.

The chain recombines TRBV6-5 with TRBJ2-1; weak D call: TRBD1 (5 bases). The CDR3 has 13 amino acids. Per germline, CDR1 MNHEY and CDR2 SVGAGI. V dropped 2 bases and J dropped 7 bases, with 9 bases sitting between them. The DNA of the CDR3 is TGTGCCAGCAGTTACCCCCCAGGGAATGAGCAGTTCTTC. This codes for CASSYPPGNEQFF.

This rearrangement joins TRBV28 to TRBJ2-7, with 7 bases identical to TRBD1. The CDR3 sequence is 13 residues long. Losses at the gene ends were 5 bases for V and 2 bases for J; bases not matched to a gene: 3. In germline, CDR1 is MDHEN, CDR2 SYDVKM. CDR3 sequence reads: CASSPGQTYEQYF. CDR3 nucleotides: TGTGCCAGCAGTCCGGGACAGACCTACGAGCAGTACTTC.

This chain links TRBV7-9 with TRBJ2-7; D perhaps matches TRBD2 (6 bases). CDR3 length equals 13 residues. The germline V gene encodes CDR1 SEHNR and CDR2 FQNEAQ (reference sequence). Trimming cost V 3 bases and J 3 bases, with 9 bases left between them. CDR3: CASSLGGDYEQYF. Here the CDR3 DNA reads TGTGCCAGCAGCTTGGGCGGGGACTACGAGCAGTACTTC.

The chain combines TRBV4-1 with TRBJ2-7; no clear D gene. The CDR3 consists of 15 residues. Germline V CDR1 and CDR2: MGHRA, YSYEKL. Trimming took 0 bases from V and 2 from J, leaving 11 bases between them. CDR3 protein: CASSQDKLGTYEQYF. In nucleotides, the CDR3 is TGCGCCAGCAGCCAAGATAAGCTAGGAACCTACGAGCAGTACTTC.

The V gene is TRBV15, the J gene TRBJ2-3; TRBD2 might be the D (6 bases). Germline CDR1 is LNHNV and CDR2 is YYDKDF (reference sequence). The CDR3 spans 17 residues. With 7 bases removed from V and 1 base from J, the gap between germline ends came to 21 bases. CDR3 sequence: CATTGRLGAAGTDTQYF. The CDR3 nucleotides are TGTGCCACCACTGGGAGGCTTGGGGCGGCGGGCACAGATACGCAGTATTTT.

V and J are TRBV7-8 and TRBJ1-5; D may be TRBD1 (6 bases). The CDR3 spans 16 residues. Germline loops: CDR1 SGHVS, CDR2 FQNEAQ. V was cut by 0 bases and J by 3 bases, with 12 bases left in between. The chain's CDR3 is CASSLARGHVNQPQHF. The DNA for the CDR3 is TGTGCCAGCAGCTTAGCTCGGGGACACGTCAATCAGCCCCAGCATTTT.

This chain uses TRBV25-1 with TRBJ2-1; 9 bases line up with TRBD2. The CDR3 is 13 amino acids. Germline values: CDR1 MGHDK, CDR2 SYGVNS. V dropped 6 bases and J dropped 7; count of bases not matched to a gene: 4. Here the CDR3 reads CASSLAGTNEQFF. In DNA form, the CDR3 reads TGTGCCAGCAGCCTAGCGGGGACGAATGAGCAGTTCTTC.

The rearrangement uses TRBV6-1 and TRBJ2-2; D perhaps matches TRBD1 (5 bases). Per the germline V gene, CDR1 is MNHNS and CDR2 is SASEGT. The CDR3 sequence is 15 residues long. V lost 2 bases and J 6 bases, leaving 13 bases between the germline ends. CDR3 region: CASSESGLMPGELFF. The DNA for the CDR3 is TGTGCCAGCAGTGAATCAGGGTTGATGCCCGGGGAGCTGTTTTTT.

V is TRBV5-1 and J is TRBJ2-7, with TRBD2 matching 8 bases. V shed 3 bases, J shed 2 bases, and the junction held 7 bases outside the gene matches. CDR1 is SGHRS, CDR2 YFSETQ, per germline. CDR3 length: 15 residues. CDR3 in amino acids: CASSSGGTTAYEQYF. CDR3 sequence (DNA): TGCGCCAGCAGCTCGGGGGGGACTACCGCCTACGAGCAGTACTTC.

This chain uses TRBV11-3 with TRBJ2-1; D unresolved. This CDR3 is 13 amino acids long. Trimming took off 2 bases at V and 8 bases at J, with 10 bases between the two ends. Germline V CDR1 and CDR2: SGHNT, YENEEA. The CDR3 bases are TGTGCCAGCAGCTTAATTTACTTCGATGAGCAGTTCTTC. Its protein product is CASSLIYFDEQFF.

The chain couples TRBV19 to TRBJ1-1; D is ambiguous. In germline, CDR1 is LNHDA, CDR2 SQIVND (reference sequence). V was clipped by 1 base and J by 2 bases, with 14 bases between them. The CDR3 sequence is 16 residues long. The CDR3 sequence is CASSIVLMGGNTEAFF. DNA of the CDR3: TGTGCCAGTAGTATAGTCTTAATGGGAGGTAACACTGAAGCTTTCTTT.

The V call is TRBV15, the J call TRBJ1-2; possibly TRBD1 for D (6 bases). Germline V lookup: CDR1 LNHNV, CDR2 YYDKDF (reference sequence). The CDR3 runs 15 residues. Trimming removed 1 base at V and 2 bases at J, with 11 bases between. In DNA form, the CDR3 reads TGTGCCACCAGCAGAGGAGGACAGTACAACTATGGCTACACCTTC. Its translation is CATSRGGQYNYGYTF. The full variable domain, rest sourced from reference TRBV15 and TRBJ1-2, is DAMVIQNPRYQVTQFGKPVTLSCSQTLNHNVMYWYQQKSSQAPKLLFHYYDKDFNNEADTPDNFQSRRPNTSFCFLDIRSPGLGDTAMYLCATSRGGQYNYGYTFGSGTRLTVV.

The genes are TRBV4-3 and TRBJ1-2; D not certain. Germline V gene data show CDR1 as LGHNA and CDR2 as YSLEER. This CDR3 region has 14 residues. Trimming shortened V by 0 bases and J by 4 bases, and 9 bases separated the two germline ends. CDR3 bases: TGCGCCAGCAGCCAAGATACCGGGGTCTATGGCTACACCTTC. It specifies CASSQDTGVYGYTF.

The chain has TRBV4-3 and TRBJ2-1, with a tentative D call TRBD2 (7 bases). CDR3 size: 16 residues. V gave up 0 bases and J gave up 5 bases, with 14 bases separating them. Germline V gene lookup returns CDR1 LGHNA and CDR2 YSLEER. The CDR3 DNA reads as TGCGCCAGCAGCCAAGATTCCGGGGGGCTCGACAATGAGCAGTTCTTC. Translation gives CASSQDSGGLDNEQFF.

This chain joins TRBV30 and TRBJ1-2; no clear D gene. Germline V gene lookup returns CDR1 GTSNPN and CDR2 SVGIG (reference sequence). The CDR3 is 12 amino acids. V shed 2 bases and J shed 2 bases, with 6 bases lying between them. Written as DNA, the CDR3 is TGTGCCTGGAGTAGCCAAAACTATGGCTACACCTTC. It codes for CAWSSQNYGYTF.

This chain links TRBV11-2 with TRBJ2-7, with D perhaps TRBD1 (6 bases). Germline V lookup: CDR1 SGHAT, CDR2 FQNNGV. The CDR3 contains 12 residues. The V end lost 2 bases, the J end lost 7 bases, and 9 bases lay between the germline ends. In DNA, the CDR3 is TGTGCCAGCAGCTTAACAGGGTGGGAGCAGTACTTC. Translating gives CASSLTGWEQYF. Combining the CDR3 with reference TRBV11-2 and TRBJ2-7 gives the whole variable domain EAGVAQSPRYKIIEKRQSVAFWCNPISGHATLYWYQQILGQGPKLLIQFQNNGVVDDSQLPKDRFSAERLKGVDSTLKIQPAKLEDSAVYLCASSLTGWEQYFGPGTRLTVT.

The V call is TRBV5-1, the J call TRBJ2-5, with TRBD1 identical over 8 bases. Trimming took 1 base from V and 4 from J; bases not matched to a gene: 6. The CDR3 runs 15 residues. CDR1 and CDR2 (germline): SGHRS, YFSETQ. CDR3 sequence (DNA): TGCGCCAGCAGCTTGCAGGGGGCGAATAGAGAGACCCAGTACTTC. Residues: CASSLQGANRETQYF.

The gene calls are TRBV2 and TRBJ2-1; TRBD1 matches 7 bases. The CDR3 extends over 14 amino acids. Trimming removed 7 bases from V and 2 bases from J; junction bases left unmatched: 5. Germline loops: CDR1 SNHLY, CDR2 FYNNEI. The CDR3 reads CASMGQSPYNEQFF. CDR3 DNA: TGTGCCAGCATGGGACAGTCCCCCTACAATGAGCAGTTCTTC.

The chain links TRBV5-6 to TRBJ2-3; 9 positions agree with TRBD1. The CDR3 totals 15 residues. From germline, CDR1 is SGHDT and CDR2 YYEEEE. With 4 bases clipped from V and 1 base from J, the junction kept 4 bases outside the gene matches. CDR3 bases: TGTGCCAGCAGCCAGGGGACAGGGCGCACAGATACGCAGTATTTT. Translated: CASSQGTGRTDTQYF. Full variable domain (outside the CDR3, taken from reference TRBV5-6 and TRBJ2-3): DAGVTQSPTHLIKTRGQQVTLRCSPKSGHDTVSWYQQALGQGPQFIFQYYEEEERQRGNFPDRFSGHQFPNYSSELNVNALLLGDSALYLCASSQGTGRTDTQYFGPGTRLTVL.

The V and J genes are TRBV29-1 and TRBJ1-1, with D possibly being TRBD1 (5 bases). CDR1 is SQVTM and CDR2 is ANQGSEA in the germline V gene. The CDR3 covers 12 residues. Trimming shortened V by 5 bases and J by 8 bases, and 15 bases separated the two germline ends. CDR3 sequence (DNA): TGCAGCGTTCGGGTCCTCGGGGGAGAAGCTTTCTTT. Protein sequence: CSVRVLGGEAFF. The whole variable domain, remainder taken from reference TRBV29-1 and TRBJ1-1, is SAVISQKPSRDICQRGTSLTIQCQVDSQVTMMFWYRQQPGQSLTLIATANQGSEATYESGFVIDKFPISRPNLTFSTLTVSNMSPEDSSIYLCSVRVLGGEAFFGQGTRLTVV.

This chain links TRBV27 with TRBJ1-2; 8 bases are shared with TRBD1. With 5 bases clipped from V and 4 bases from J, the junction kept 6 bases outside the gene matches. This CDR3 comprises 14 residues. Germline CDR1 reads MNHEY; CDR2 reads SMNVEV (reference sequence). The chain's CDR3 is CASSPGQGGYGYTF. Here the CDR3 DNA reads TGTGCCAGCAGTCCCGGACAGGGTGGCTATGGCTACACCTTC.

The CDR3 loop reads CASSRLAGAYNEQFF. DNA of the CDR3: TGTGCCAGCAGCCGACTAGCGGGGGCCTACAATGAGCAGTTCTTC. This chain joins TRBV6-5 and TRBJ2-1; 12 bases fit TRBD2. This CDR3 has 15 amino acids. The germline CDR1 and CDR2 sequences are MNHEY and SVGAGI. V gave up 6 bases and J gave up 2 bases; unmatched junction bases: 2.

This clone has a handful of counts. The chain employs TRBV4-3 and TRBJ1-4; TRBD1 matches at 9 bases. The CDR3 has 16 amino acids. Trimming removed 0 bases from V and 8 bases from J; junction bases left unmatched: 7. Per the germline V gene, CDR1 is LGHNA and CDR2 is YSLEER. CDR3 amino acids: CASSQDVGQGWEKLFF. CDR3 DNA: TGCGCCAGCAGCCAAGATGTCGGACAGGGGTGGGAAAAACTGTTTTTT.